This T cell receptor beta chain was identified during a study of OX40 agonist ivuxolimab in advanced cancers. Study as a whole: Cancers in dose escalation were hepatocellular, melanoma, renal cell and head and neck. Three patients had partial responses: one hepatocellular carcinoma, two cutaneous melanoma.

This CDR3 contains 14 residues. Germline-derived CDR1 and CDR2 are KGHSH and LQKENI. After removal of 6 bases from V and 6 bases from J, the junction contained 9 bases not matched to a gene. This clone was found once. Its antigen is still unknown. The same CDR3 arises from other DNA sequences in this sample as well. Overall study findings and caveats: CD4+ and CD8+ T cells in blood underwent clonal expansion by week 6 at 0.1 to 3.0 mg/kg.

Only in-frame clones appear in the TCRdb table, and some are missing; sequencing was by immunoSEQ multiplex PCR. This table has under 65,000 clones, 90% to 95% appearing once. The chain links TRBV18 to TRBJ2-7; 9 bases are shared with TRBD1. The specimen comprised CD4+ or CD8+ T cells sorted from blood, sampled in a trial of the OX40 agonist ivuxolimab. The receptor was isolated from an adult with an advanced solid tumor such as melanoma, head and neck, liver or kidney cancer. The CDR3 loop is CASSSDRGKAEQYF. Written as DNA, the CDR3 is TGTGCCAGCTCTTCAGACAGGGGGAAAGCCGAGCAGTACTTC.